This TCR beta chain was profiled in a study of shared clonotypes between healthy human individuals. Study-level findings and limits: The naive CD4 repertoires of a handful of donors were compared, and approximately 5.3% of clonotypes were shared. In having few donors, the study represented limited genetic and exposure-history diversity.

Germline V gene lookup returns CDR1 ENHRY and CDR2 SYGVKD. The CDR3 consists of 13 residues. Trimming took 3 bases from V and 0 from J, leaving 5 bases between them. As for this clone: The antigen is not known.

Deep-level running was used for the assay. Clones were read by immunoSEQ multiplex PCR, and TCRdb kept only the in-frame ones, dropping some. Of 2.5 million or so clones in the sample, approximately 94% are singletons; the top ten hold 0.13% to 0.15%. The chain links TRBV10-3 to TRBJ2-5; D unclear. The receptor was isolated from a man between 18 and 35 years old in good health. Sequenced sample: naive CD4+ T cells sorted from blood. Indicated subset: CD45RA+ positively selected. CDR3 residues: CAISEGYQETQYF. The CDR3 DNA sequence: TGTGCCATCAGTGAAGGGTACCAAGAGACCCAGTACTTC.